This TCR beta chain was sequenced during a study of T cell changes during pregnancy in multiple sclerosis. Some clones are missing from TCRdb's copy, which holds only in-frame ones; the method was immunoSEQ multiplex PCR. This table has under 100,000 clones, 91% appearing once. Trimming stripped 4 bases from V and 5 bases from J, with 11 bases between. The CDR3 consists of 13 residues. Germline loops: CDR1 ENHRY, CDR2 SYGVKD. The input for sequencing was peripheral blood, taken in the first trimester of pregnancy. This clonotype originated in a female donor in good health, enrolled as a control in a pregnancy study. The rearrangement uses TRBV10-3 and TRBJ1-2, with D possibly being TRBD1 (5 bases). The CDR3 nucleotides read TGTGCCATCAGTGTGCGGGGGGATTATGGCTACACCTTC. Protein product: CAISVRGDYGYTF.